These T cell receptor beta chains were read from a single sample in a study of blood T cells in healthy people across ages. TCRdb re-called the 5' RACE reads with MiXCR, one entry per CDR3 protein. This sample carries 850,000 to 1,000,000 distinct CDR3 sequences, about 48% of them seen once, and the ten largest clones take 13%. The source material was blood. The receptors originated from a young man in good health. Both conserved end residues are part of each CDR3. D genes are given only for firm matches. Clone size is not always given. Where it is, it says once, few, many or a class for expanded clones.

clone_size	d_call	j_call	v_call	cdr3_nt	cdr3_aa
few	TRBD1	TRBJ2-3	TRBV6-5	TGTGCCAGCAGCCCCGGGACAGGGGGCGATGATACGCAGTATTTT	CASSPGTGGDDTQYF
NA	TRBD2	TRBJ2-2	TRBV20-1	TGCAGTGCAACGGGACTAGCAAACACCGGGGAGCTGTTTTTT	CSATGLANTGELFF
NA	TRBD1	TRBJ2-1	TRBV11-1	TGTGCCAGCAGCGGAGGACAGGGCCACGAGCAGTTCTTC	CASSGGQGHEQFF
once	NA	TRBJ2-3	TRBV7-9	TGTGCCAGCAGCTCTAGCGACGGCACAGATACGCAGTATTTT	CASSSSDGTDTQYF
NA	NA	TRBJ1-1	TRBV5-5	TGTGCCAGCAGCCTGGGTTCTACAGGGATGGTTGGTGAAGCTTTCTTT	CASSLGSTGMVGEAFF
NA	NA	TRBJ1-2	TRBV28	TGTGCCAGCAGCAATACAGGGACCTATGGCTACACCTTC	CASSNTGTYGYTF
NA	NA	TRBJ1-2	TRBV9	TGTGCCAGCAGCCCCCACGAGGGGCCCAACTATGGCTACACCTTC	CASSPHEGPNYGYTF
many	NA	TRBJ1-1	TRBV5-1	TGCGCCAGCAGCTTGGCTCAGGACGCTGAAGCTTTCTTT	CASSLAQDAEAFF
NA	NA	TRBJ2-1	TRBV3-1	TGTGCCAGCAGCCAAAATAAAGGGGGAGAGCAGTTCTTC	CASSQNKGGEQFF
NA	NA	TRBJ2-1	TRBV20-1	TGCAGTGCAACCGGGAAAATCTCCTACAATGAGCAGTTCTTC	CSATGKISYNEQFF
few	NA	TRBJ2-1	TRBV2	TGTGCCAGCAGTGAGACACATCCCACCTACAATGAGCAGTTCTTC	CASSETHPTYNEQFF
few	NA	TRBJ2-1	TRBV2	TGTGCCAGCAGCGCCCTAGAGGGCAATGAGCAGTTCTTC	CASSALEGNEQFF
NA	NA	TRBJ2-5	TRBV4-2	TGTGCCAGCAGCCAAGATTTAGACGGGCTGTACTTC	CASSQDLDGLYF
NA	NA	TRBJ2-3	TRBV5-1	TGCGCCAGCAGCTTGTATCCGGGGAGCACAGATACGCAGTATTTT	CASSLYPGSTDTQYF
NA	NA	TRBJ2-3	TRBV6-1	TGTGCCAGCGGGTTTCTGGCAGATACGCAGTATTTT	CASGFLADTQYF
NA	NA	TRBJ1-6	TRBV13	TGTGCCAGCAGCCGACAGGCGAATAATTCACCCCTCCACTTT	CASSRQANNSPLHF
NA	NA	TRBJ1-2	TRBV28	TGTGCCAGCAGCCCCCAGGAAAGGGTAGGGGGCTACACCTTC	CASSPQERVGGYTF
NA	TRBD2	TRBJ2-1	TRBV5-1	TGCGCCAGCAGCCTCCCGGGACTAGCGGGGGGCCAGGTCTTAAATGAGCAGTTCTTC	CASSLPGLAGGQVLNEQFF
NA	NA	TRBJ2-1	TRBV25-1	TGTGCCAGCAGTGAATCAACTTGGAGTGAGCAGTTCTTC	CASSESTWSEQFF
few	NA	TRBJ2-5	TRBV4-1	TGCGCCAGCAGCCTGACTTTGGGTGAGACCCAGTACTTC	CASSLTLGETQYF
NA	NA	TRBJ2-3	TRBV7-9	TGTGCCAGCAATATAGTAGATACGCAGTATTTT	CASNIVDTQYF
NA	TRBD1	TRBJ2-1	TRBV3-1	TGTGCCAGCAGCCTTACAGGGGCGCTACAATACAATGAGCAGTTCTTC	CASSLTGALQYNEQFF
NA	NA	TRBJ2-3	TRBV9	TGTGCCAGCAGCGTAGATGGGGCTAGCGCAGATACGCAGTATTTT	CASSVDGASADTQYF
once	TRBD1	TRBJ2-6	TRBV12-3/TRBV12-4	TGTGCCAGCAGTCAAGACAGGGATTCCAACGTCCCGACTTTC	CASSQDRDSNVPTF
NA	TRBD1	TRBJ2-7	TRBV6-2/TRBV6-3	TGTGCCAGCAGTTACGAGTGGGACAGAGTCCGATCCTACGAGCAGTACTTC	CASSYEWDRVRSYEQYF
NA	TRBD2	TRBJ2-1	TRBV12-3/TRBV12-4	TGTGCCAGCAGTTTCGGCGGGGGGTTTGGTGAGCAGTTCTTC	CASSFGGGFGEQFF
NA	TRBD1	TRBJ1-2	TRBV9	TGTGCCAGCAGCGTACAGGGGGCCCTTGGTAATGGCTACACCTTC	CASSVQGALGNGYTF
NA	TRBD1	TRBJ2-7	TRBV20-1	TGCAGTGCTAGAGATGCCGGGACAGGGCTGGACGAGCAGTACTTC	CSARDAGTGLDEQYF
NA	NA	TRBJ2-1	TRBV7-9	TGTGCCAGCAGCTTCCCCCCCGGGGTGAGCTCCTACAATGAGCAGTTCTTC	CASSFPPGVSSYNEQFF
few	TRBD1	TRBJ1-2	TRBV13	TGTGCCAGCAGCTTAGTTACAGGGGCCACCTATGGCTACACCTTC	CASSLVTGATYGYTF
NA	NA	TRBJ2-5	TRBV27	TGTGCCAGCAGTTTAGGGACCGATTACCAAGAGACCCAGTACTTC	CASSLGTDYQETQYF
once	TRBD2	TRBJ2-7	TRBV7-3	TGTGCCAGCAGCCCCGTCGGGGGGGACTACAATGAGCAGTACTTC	CASSPVGGDYNEQYF
NA	NA	TRBJ2-3	TRBV21-1	TGTGCCAGCAGCTTCAAGGCAGGGAGAAGCACAGATACGCAGTATTTT	CASSFKAGRSTDTQYF
few	NA	TRBJ1-6	TRBV6-5	TGTGCCAGCAGTACGACAGAGAATAATTCACCCCTCCACTTT	CASSTTENNSPLHF
NA	NA	TRBJ1-2	TRBV11-2	TGTGCCAGCAGTCCCCTGGGGCAGCCGAACTATGGCTACACCTTC	CASSPLGQPNYGYTF
NA	NA	TRBJ2-6	TRBV20-1	TGCAGTGCATTTTCCAGTTTGGGCTCTGGGGCCAACGTCCTGACTTTC	CSAFSSLGSGANVLTF
few	NA	TRBJ2-4	TRBV28	TGTGCCAGCATCCGGGGGGGGTGGACAGGGGTGAAGGACAAAAACATTCAGTACTTC	CASIRGGWTGVKDKNIQYF
NA	NA	TRBJ2-5	TRBV29-1	TGCAGCGGACGACCGGCGGGGATGGAGACCCAGTACTTC	CSGRPAGMETQYF
NA	NA	TRBJ2-4	TRBV6-1	TGTGCCAGCAGTGAGGAAAACAGGGTGCTTGGCAAAAACATTCAGTACTTC	CASSEENRVLGKNIQYF
NA	NA	TRBJ1-2	TRBV20-1	TGCAGTGCCTCGACCGAGGGTCGGCGAGGCTACACCTTC	CSASTEGRRGYTF
once	NA	TRBJ2-3	TRBV4-1	TGCACCAGCAGCCAGCCCATTCGCTCCGGGCCCGGGTCACACACGCAGTATTTT	CTSSQPIRSGPGSHTQYF
NA	NA	TRBJ2-7	TRBV7-2	TGTGCCAGCAGCTTAGGGCTCCAGGGAAATGAGCAGTACTTC	CASSLGLQGNEQYF
few	TRBD1	TRBJ2-7	TRBV29-1	TGCAGCGGCTTAAGGGTCGGGACAGGATCCTACGAGCAGTACTTC	CSGLRVGTGSYEQYF
NA	TRBD2	TRBJ2-3	TRBV6-2/TRBV6-3	TGTGCCAGCAGAAATACCGGGACTAGCAGAACAGATACGCAGTATTTT	CASRNTGTSRTDTQYF
NA	NA	TRBJ2-5	TRBV27	TGTGCCAGCAGTTCACCCCGGACCCAAGAGACCCAGTACTTC	CASSSPRTQETQYF
NA	NA	TRBJ1-4	TRBV7-8	TGTGCCAGCAGCTTCACGGTCGAAAAACTGTTTTTT	CASSFTVEKLFF
NA	NA	TRBJ1-6	TRBV7-9	TGTGCCAGCAGCTTAGACACGGTGAGGAATTCACCCCTCCACTTT	CASSLDTVRNSPLHF
few	NA	TRBJ1-5	TRBV29-1	TGCAGCGTTGAATCCGATAGCAATCAGCCCCAGCATTTT	CSVESDSNQPQHF